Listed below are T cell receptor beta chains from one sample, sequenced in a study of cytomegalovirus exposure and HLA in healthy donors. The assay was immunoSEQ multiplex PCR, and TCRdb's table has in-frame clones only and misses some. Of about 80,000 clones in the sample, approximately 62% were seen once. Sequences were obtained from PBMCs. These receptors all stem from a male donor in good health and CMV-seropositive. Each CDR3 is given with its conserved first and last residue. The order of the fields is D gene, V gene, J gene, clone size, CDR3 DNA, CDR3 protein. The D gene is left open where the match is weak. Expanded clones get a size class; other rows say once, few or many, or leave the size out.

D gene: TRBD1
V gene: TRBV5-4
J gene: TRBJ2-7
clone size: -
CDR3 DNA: TGTGCCAGCAGCGCCGGGACAGGGGTTTACGAGCAGTACTTC
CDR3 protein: CASSAGTGVYEQYF

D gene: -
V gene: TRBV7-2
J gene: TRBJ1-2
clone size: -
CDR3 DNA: TGTGCCAGCAGCCCAACTTCCTATGGCTACACCTTC
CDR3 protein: CASSPTSYGYTF

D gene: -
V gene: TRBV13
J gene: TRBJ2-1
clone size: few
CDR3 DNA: TGTGCCAGCAGCTTAGGCCCCCTCGCAGCCCAAAGCGGTGAGCAGTTCTTC
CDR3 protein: CASSLGPLAAQSGEQFF

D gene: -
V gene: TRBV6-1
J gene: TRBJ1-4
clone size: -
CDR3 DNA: TGTGCCAGCAGTGAAGCCGGGAACGGTGAAAAACTGTTTTTT
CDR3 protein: CASSEAGNGEKLFF

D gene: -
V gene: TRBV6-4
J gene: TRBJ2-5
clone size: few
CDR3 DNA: TGTGCCAGCAGTGACTCCGAGGACAGCCAAGAGACCCAGTACTTC
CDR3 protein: CASSDSEDSQETQYF

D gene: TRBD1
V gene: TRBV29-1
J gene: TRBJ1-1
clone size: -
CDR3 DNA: TGCAGCGTTGAAAAGGGGGCGCAGGCCAGCAACACTGAAGCTTTCTTT
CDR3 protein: CSVEKGAQASNTEAFF

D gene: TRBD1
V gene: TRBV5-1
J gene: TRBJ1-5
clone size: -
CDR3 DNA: TGCGCCAGCAGCCCTGGGGACAGTCGCAATCAGCCCCAGCATTTT
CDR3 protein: CASSPGDSRNQPQHF

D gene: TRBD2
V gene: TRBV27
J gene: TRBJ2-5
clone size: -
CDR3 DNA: TGTGCCAGCAGTTTATTACTAGCGGGAGGAAGGGAGACCCAGTACTTC
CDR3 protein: CASSLLLAGGRETQYF

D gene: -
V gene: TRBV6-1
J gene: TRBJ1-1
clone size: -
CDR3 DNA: TGTGCCAGCAGTGAAATGAGGACTGAAGCTTTCTTT
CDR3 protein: CASSEMRTEAFF

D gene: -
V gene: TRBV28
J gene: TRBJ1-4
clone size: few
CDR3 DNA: TGTGCCAGCAGTTTGGCGCTGCGACTTAATGAAAAACTGTTTTTT
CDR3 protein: CASSLALRLNEKLFF

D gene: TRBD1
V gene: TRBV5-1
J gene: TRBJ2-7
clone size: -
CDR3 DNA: TGCGCCAGCAGCTTGGAGGGACAGGGGACCGAGCAGTACTTC
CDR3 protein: CASSLEGQGTEQYF

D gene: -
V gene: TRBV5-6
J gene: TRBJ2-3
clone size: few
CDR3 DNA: TGTGCCAGCAGCTCCCCCCAGCGGCGGGAAGGCACAGATACGCAGTATTTT
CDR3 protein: CASSSPQRREGTDTQYF

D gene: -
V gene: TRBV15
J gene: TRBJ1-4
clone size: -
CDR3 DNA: TGTGCCACCAGCAGACAGGGAGGGTTAGGGGCGAATGAAAAACTGTTTTTT
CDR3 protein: CATSRQGGLGANEKLFF

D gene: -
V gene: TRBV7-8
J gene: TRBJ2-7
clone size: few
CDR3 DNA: TGTGCCAGCAGCCAAGTGGGGGCCGGGACCGACGAGCAGTACTTC
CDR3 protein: CASSQVGAGTDEQYF

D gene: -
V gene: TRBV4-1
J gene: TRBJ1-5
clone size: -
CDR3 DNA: TGCGCCAGCAGCCGAGAAAGGTCGGGGAATCAGCCCCAGCATTTT
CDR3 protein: CASSRERSGNQPQHF

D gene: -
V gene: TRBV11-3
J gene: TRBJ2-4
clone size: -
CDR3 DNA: TGTGCCAGCAGCTTAGGGGGTCAGGGCCTCAACATTCAGTACTTC
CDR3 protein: CASSLGGQGLNIQYF

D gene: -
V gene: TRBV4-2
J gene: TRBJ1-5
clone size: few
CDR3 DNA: TGTGCCAGCAGCCAAGGAGGGTTATTGGGGGCTTTGGGGCCCCAGCATTTT
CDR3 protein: CASSQGGLLGALGPQHF

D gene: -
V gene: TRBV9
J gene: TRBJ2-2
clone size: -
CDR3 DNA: TGTGCCAGCAGCGTAGAGGGGTTGGGGCGGGGAAACACCGGGGAGCTGTTTTTT
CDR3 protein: CASSVEGLGRGNTGELFF

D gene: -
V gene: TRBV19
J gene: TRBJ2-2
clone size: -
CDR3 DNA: TGTGCCAGTAGTGTCACATACACCGGGGAGCTGTTTTTT
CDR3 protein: CASSVTYTGELFF

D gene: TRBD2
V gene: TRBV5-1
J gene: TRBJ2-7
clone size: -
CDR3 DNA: TGCGCCAGCAGCTTAGCGGGAGACACGTACGAGCAGTACTTC
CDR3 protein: CASSLAGDTYEQYF

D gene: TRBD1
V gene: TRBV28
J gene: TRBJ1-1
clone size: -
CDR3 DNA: TGTGCCAGCAGTCGCCTGGAGGGGGCGCGCCCTGAAGCTTTCTTT
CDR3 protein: CASSRLEGARPEAFF

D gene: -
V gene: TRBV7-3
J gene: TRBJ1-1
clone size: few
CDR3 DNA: TGTGCCAGCAGCTTATCCCGCAGGGAAGAAGCTTTCTTT
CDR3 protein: CASSLSRREEAFF

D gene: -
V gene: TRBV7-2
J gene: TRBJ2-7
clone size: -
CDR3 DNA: TGTGCCAGCAGCCTGCGGCTCGGTCCTACCTACGAGCAGTACTTC
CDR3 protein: CASSLRLGPTYEQYF

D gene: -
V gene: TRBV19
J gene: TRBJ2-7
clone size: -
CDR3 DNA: TGTGCCAGTAGTATAGTATCGGGATCAAGCTCCTACGAGCAGTACTTC
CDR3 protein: CASSIVSGSSSYEQYF

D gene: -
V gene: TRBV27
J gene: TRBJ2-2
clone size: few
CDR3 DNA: TGTGCCAGCAGTTTTGACGCGGAGTACGACACCGGGGAGCTGTTTTTT
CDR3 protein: CASSFDAEYDTGELFF

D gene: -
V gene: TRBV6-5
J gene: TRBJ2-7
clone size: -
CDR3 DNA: TGTGCCAGCAGGGAAAGAACAGGGAGCTACGAGCAGTACTTC
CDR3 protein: CASRERTGSYEQYF

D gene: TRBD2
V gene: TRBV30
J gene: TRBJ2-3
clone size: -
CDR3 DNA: TGTGCCTGGGGGAGGGTCCTGGGAGGTACAGATACGCAGTATTTT
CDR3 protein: CAWGRVLGGTDTQYF

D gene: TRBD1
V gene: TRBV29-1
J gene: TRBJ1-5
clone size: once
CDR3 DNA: TGCAGCGCCCATGGAGGACAGGGACAGCCCCAGCATTTT
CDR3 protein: CSAHGGQGQPQHF

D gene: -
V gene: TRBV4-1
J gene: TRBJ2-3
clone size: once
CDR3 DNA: TGCGCCAGCAGCCCCCAGGACACCAACACAGATACGCAGTATTTT
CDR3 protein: CASSPQDTNTDTQYF

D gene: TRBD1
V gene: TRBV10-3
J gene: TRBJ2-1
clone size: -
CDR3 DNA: TGTGCCATCAGCGGACAGGACCCTTACAATGAGCAGTTCTTC
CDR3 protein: CAISGQDPYNEQFF

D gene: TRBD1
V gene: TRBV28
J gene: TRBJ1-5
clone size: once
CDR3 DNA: TGTGCCAGCGCTCCCCCTCCGGGACAGAGCAATCAGCCCCAGCATTTT
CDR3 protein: CASAPPPGQSNQPQHF

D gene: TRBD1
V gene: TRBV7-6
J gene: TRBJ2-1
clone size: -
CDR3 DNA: TGTGCCAGCAGCTCCCGCGACAGGGGTAATGAGCAGTTCTTC
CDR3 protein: CASSSRDRGNEQFF

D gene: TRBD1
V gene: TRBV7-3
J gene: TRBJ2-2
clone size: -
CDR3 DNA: TGTGCCAGCAGCTCACCGGGACAGGGGACTTTGAACACCGGGGAGCTGTTTTTT
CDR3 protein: CASSSPGQGTLNTGELFF

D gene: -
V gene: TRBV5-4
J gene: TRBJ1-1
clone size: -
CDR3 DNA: TGTGCCAGCAGCTTGGTCGGTACGCCTGAAGCTTTCTTT
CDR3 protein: CASSLVGTPEAFF

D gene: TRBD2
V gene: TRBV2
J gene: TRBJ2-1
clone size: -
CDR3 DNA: TGTGCCAGCAGTGAAGGCGGGGGGGCCAGGAATGAGCAGTTCTTC
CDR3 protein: CASSEGGGARNEQFF

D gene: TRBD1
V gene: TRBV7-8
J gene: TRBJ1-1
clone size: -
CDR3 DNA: TGTGCCAGCAGCTTATCCCGTAGACAGGGGCGCACTGAAGCTTTCTTT
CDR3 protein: CASSLSRRQGRTEAFF

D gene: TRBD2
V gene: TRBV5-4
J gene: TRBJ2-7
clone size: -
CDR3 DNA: TGTGCCAGCAGCCCCGGCTTGGCGGGAGATTCCTACGAGCAGTACTTC
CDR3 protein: CASSPGLAGDSYEQYF

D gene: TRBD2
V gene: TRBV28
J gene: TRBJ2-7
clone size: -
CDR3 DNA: TGTGCCAGCAGTTGGGGACTAGCGGGAGGTAAGGAGCAGTACTTC
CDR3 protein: CASSWGLAGGKEQYF

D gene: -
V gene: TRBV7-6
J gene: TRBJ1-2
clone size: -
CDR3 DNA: TGTGCCAGCAGCTTAGAGGCCGCGGACTATGGCTACACCTTC
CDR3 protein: CASSLEAADYGYTF

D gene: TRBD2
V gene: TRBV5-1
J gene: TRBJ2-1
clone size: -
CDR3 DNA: TGCGCCAGCAGCCCTTCCGCTAGCGGGGGTAATGAGCAGTTCTTC
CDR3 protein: CASSPSASGGNEQFF

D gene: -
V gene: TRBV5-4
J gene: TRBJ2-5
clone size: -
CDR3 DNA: TGTGCCAGCAGCTTGGTTGGAGAAGAGACCCAGTACTTC
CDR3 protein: CASSLVGEETQYF

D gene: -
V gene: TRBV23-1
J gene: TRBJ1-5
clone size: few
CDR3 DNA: TGCGCCAGCAGTAGGGGACAACGCAATCAGCCCCAGCATTTT
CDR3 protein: CASSRGQRNQPQHF

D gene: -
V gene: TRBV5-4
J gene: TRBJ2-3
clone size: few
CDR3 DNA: TGTGCCAGCAGCTCCACGGGGGAAGATACGCAGTATTTT
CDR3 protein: CASSSTGEDTQYF

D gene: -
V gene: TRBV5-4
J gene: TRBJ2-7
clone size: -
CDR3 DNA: TGTGCCAGCAGCTTGGTTCCAGGGACCTACGAGCAGTACTTC
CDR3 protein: CASSLVPGTYEQYF

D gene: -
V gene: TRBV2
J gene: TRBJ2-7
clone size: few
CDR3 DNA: TGTGCCAGCAGCCCACAGGACACCTACGAGCAGTACTTC
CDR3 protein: CASSPQDTYEQYF

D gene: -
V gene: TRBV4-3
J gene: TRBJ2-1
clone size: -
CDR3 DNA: TGCGCCAGCAGCCAAGATGGGCGAGGGGGAGGGGGGGAGCAGTTCTTC
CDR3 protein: CASSQDGRGGGGEQFF

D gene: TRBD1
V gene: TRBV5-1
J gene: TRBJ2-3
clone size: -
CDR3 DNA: TGCGCCAGCAGCTTGGTTGGGACAGCCCGGCCTAGCACAGATACGCAGTATTTT
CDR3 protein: CASSLVGTARPSTDTQYF

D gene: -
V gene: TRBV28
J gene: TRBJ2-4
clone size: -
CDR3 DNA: TGTGCCAGCAGCTCTCCGGGACTCGGTCACTCACTAGCCAAAAACATTCAGTACTTC
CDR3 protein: CASSSPGLGHSLAKNIQYF

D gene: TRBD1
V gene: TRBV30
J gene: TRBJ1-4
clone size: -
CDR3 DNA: TGTGCCTGGAGCCGGGACAGTAATGAAAAACTGTTTTTT
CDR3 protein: CAWSRDSNEKLFF

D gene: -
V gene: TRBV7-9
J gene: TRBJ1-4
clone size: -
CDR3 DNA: TGTGCCAGCAGCTTTGGCAGGAGGACTAATGAAAAACTGTTTTTT
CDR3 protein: CASSFGRRTNEKLFF

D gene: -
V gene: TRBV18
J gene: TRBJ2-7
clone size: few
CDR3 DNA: TGTGCCAGCTCACGGGGCCAGGGCAGTTCAACCTACGAGCAGTACTTC
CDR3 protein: CASSRGQGSSTYEQYF

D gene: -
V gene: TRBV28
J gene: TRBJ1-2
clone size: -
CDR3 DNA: TGTGCCAGCAGTCCCTCACCTCGGAGCGGCTATGGCTACACCTTC
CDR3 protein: CASSPSPRSGYGYTF

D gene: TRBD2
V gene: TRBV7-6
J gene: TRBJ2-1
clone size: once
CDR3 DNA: TGTGCCAGCAGCTTAGAGGCTAGCGGGAGGGGCAATGAGCAGTTCTTC
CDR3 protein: CASSLEASGRGNEQFF

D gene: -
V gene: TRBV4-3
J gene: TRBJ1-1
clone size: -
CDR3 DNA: TGCGCCAGCAGCCAAGATTACAGCGGGTGGACTGGAGCTTTCTTT
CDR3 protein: CASSQDYSGWTGAFF